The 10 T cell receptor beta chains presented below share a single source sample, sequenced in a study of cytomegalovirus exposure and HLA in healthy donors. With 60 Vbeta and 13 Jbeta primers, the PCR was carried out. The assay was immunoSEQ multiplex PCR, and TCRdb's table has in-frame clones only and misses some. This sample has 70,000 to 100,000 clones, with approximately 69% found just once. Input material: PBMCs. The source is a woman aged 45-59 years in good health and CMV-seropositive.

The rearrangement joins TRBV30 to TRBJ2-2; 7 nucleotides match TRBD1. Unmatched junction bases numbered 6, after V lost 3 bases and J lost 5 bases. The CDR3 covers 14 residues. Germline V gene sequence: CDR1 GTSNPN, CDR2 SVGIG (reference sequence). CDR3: CAWSIGQVTGELFF. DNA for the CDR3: TGTGCCTGGAGCATCGGACAGGTTACCGGGGAGCTGTTTTTT.

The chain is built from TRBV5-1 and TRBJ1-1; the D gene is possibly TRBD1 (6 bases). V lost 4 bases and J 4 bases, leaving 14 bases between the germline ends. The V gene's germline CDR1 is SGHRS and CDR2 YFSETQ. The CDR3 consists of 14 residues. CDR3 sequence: CASSIQGISTEAFF. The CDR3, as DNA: TGCGCCAGCAGCATCCAGGGGATTTCCACTGAAGCTTTCTTT.

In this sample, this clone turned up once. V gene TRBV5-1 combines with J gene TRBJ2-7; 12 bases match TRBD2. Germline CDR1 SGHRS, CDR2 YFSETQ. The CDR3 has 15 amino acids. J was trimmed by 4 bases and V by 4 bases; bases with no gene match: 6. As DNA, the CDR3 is TGCGCCAGCAGCCCTAGCGGGGGGGACCTATACGAGCAGTACTTC. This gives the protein CASSPSGGDLYEQYF.

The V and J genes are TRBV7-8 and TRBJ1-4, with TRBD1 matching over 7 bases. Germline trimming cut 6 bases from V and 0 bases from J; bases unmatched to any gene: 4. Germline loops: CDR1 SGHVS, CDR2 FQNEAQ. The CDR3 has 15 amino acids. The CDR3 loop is CASRGTAATNEKLFF. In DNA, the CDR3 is TGTGCCAGCAGGGGGACAGCCGCAACTAATGAAAAACTGTTTTTT.

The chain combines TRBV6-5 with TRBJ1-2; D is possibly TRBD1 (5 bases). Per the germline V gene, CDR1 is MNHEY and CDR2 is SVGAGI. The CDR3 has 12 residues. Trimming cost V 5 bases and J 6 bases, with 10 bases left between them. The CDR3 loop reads CASSPGRNGYTF. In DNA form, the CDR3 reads TGTGCCAGCAGTCCAGGGCGGAATGGCTACACCTTC.

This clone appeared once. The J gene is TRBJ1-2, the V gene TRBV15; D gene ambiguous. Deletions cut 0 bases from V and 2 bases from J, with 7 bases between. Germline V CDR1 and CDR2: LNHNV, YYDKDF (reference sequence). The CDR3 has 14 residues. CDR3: CATSREARNYGYTF. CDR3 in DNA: TGTGCCACCAGCAGAGAGGCCAGGAACTATGGCTACACCTTC.

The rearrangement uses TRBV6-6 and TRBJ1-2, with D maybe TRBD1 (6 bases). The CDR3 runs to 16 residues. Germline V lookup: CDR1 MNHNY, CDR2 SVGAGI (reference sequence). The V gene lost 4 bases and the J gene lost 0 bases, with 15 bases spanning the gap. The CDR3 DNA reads TGTGCCAGCAGTTCTTCCGGACAGAACACTAACTATGGCTACACCTTC. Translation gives CASSSSGQNTNYGYTF.

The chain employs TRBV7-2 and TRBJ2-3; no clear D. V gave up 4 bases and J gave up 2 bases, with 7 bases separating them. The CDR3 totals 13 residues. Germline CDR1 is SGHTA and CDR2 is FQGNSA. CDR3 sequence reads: CASSSYFTDTQYF. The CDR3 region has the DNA TGTGCCAGCAGCTCCTACTTCACAGATACGCAGTATTTT.

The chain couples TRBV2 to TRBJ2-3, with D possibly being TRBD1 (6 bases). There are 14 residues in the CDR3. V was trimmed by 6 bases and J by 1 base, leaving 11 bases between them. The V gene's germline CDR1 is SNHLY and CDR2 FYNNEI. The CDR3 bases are TGTGCCAGCAGGGAGAGACAGGGCACAGATACGCAGTATTTT. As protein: CASRERQGTDTQYF.

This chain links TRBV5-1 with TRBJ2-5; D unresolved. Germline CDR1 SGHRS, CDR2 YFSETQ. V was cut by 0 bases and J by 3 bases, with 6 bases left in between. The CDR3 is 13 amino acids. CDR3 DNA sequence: TGCGCCAGCAGCTTGGCCCCCGAAGAGACCCAGTACTTC. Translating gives CASSLAPEETQYF.